Following are 9 T cell receptor beta chains from one sample sequenced in a study of CD8+CD57+ T cells in acquired aplastic anemia (dated by TCRdb to 2017 to 2018). The patients picked for sequencing were ones in whom flow cytometry had shown an expansion of CD8+CD57+ cells. Reads for this sample came from an Illumina HiSeq 2000. Genomic DNA served as template for TCR beta VDJ combination and CDR3 sequence profiling. In TCRdb, the public reads were trimmed at Q25 with fastp and aligned with MiXCR, with productive beta chains retained. Every distinct CDR3 protein forms one entry, paired with its most common genes and DNA. The sample table shows a few hundred thousand distinct CDR3 sequences, and roughly 50% are seen once. The ten largest clones take up 15% to 20% of the sample. Material for sequencing was sorted CD4+, CD8+, or CD8+CD57+ T cells (not recorded which) from PBMCs. These TCRs come from a human donor with aplastic anemia.

Details on this clonotype: A much larger clone is a single base away; this may be a read error. The genes are TRBV5-1 and TRBJ2-7, with D perhaps TRBD2 (6 bases). CDR1 SGHRS and CDR2 YFSETQ come from the germline V gene. There are 14 residues in the CDR3. The CDR3 sequence: CASSQPGGYREQYF. The CDR3 DNA is TGTGCCAGCAGCCAACCTGGGGGGTATCGCGAGCAGTACTTC.

A note on this clonotype: The germline gene is not matched at one end of the junction; a read error may be the cause. CDR3 sequence (DNA): TGTGCCAGCAGTGAGTCGAAGGACGACCCCTATGGCTATACCTTC. This encodes CASSESKDDPYGYTF. The rearrangement links TRBV10-3 to TRBJ1-2, with D unresolved. The CDR3 runs to 15 residues. Germline V gives CDR1 ENHRY, CDR2 SYGVKD.

This clonotype was counted many times. CDR3 in DNA: TGTGCCACCAGCAGAGATCGAGAAAAACTGTTTTTT. It encodes CATSRDREKLFF. J is TRBJ1-4 and V is TRBV15, with unresolved D. Trimming left V 0 bases short and J 8 bases short, with 4 bases between. The germline CDR1 and CDR2 sequences are LNHNV and YYDKDF (reference sequence). This CDR3 has 12 residues.

This clonotype was found many times. This chain connects TRBV5-6 to TRBJ2-7, with D unclear. The CDR3 extends over 12 amino acids. V was trimmed by 2 bases and J by 3 bases, leaving 6 bases between them. CDR1 is SGHDT and CDR2 is YYEEEE in the germline V gene. For the CDR3, the DNA is TGTGCCAGCAGCTTCGAGCGCTACGAGCAGTACTTC. Its translation: CASSFERYEQYF.

This clonotype appeared many times. The chain couples TRBV20-1 to TRBJ2-5, with D possibly matching TRBD2 (5 bases). V was shortened by 2 bases and J by 4 bases, with 8 bases between the two germline ends. Germline assignment: CDR1 DFQATT and CDR2 SNEGSKA (reference sequence). This CDR3 has 12 amino acids. Here the CDR3 DNA reads TGCAGTGCTAGAATCGGGGTAGAGACCCAGTACTTC. Translated: CSARIGVETQYF.

This clonotype has a count of ten or more. This chain joins TRBV20-1 and TRBJ2-1, with 12 bases aligning to TRBD1. The germline V gene encodes CDR1 DFQATT and CDR2 SNEGSKA (reference sequence). This CDR3 comprises 14 residues. J gave up 7 bases and V 6 bases, and 7 bases lay outside the gene matches. DNA for the CDR3: TGCAGTGCCCCAGGGGACAGGGGGCTTAATGAGCAGTTCTTC. Amino acids: CSAPGDRGLNEQFF.

With regard to this clonotype: Mismatch with germline at one junction end may stem from a read error. The chain joins TRBV19 to TRBJ2-7; 10 bases fit TRBD1. The germline gives CDR1 LNHDA, CDR2 SQIVND (reference sequence). The CDR3 is 14 residues long. The CDR3 DNA is TGTGCCAGTAGTCCTGGACAGGGGGGGGAAGAGCAGCACTTC. Encoded protein: CASSPGQGGEEQHF.

This clonotype came up many times. The chain joins TRBV25-1 to TRBJ1-4; D call uncertain. The CDR3 is made up of 15 amino acids. Germline V gives CDR1 MGHDK, CDR2 SYGVNS. Trimming shortened V by 2 bases and J by 5 bases, and 12 bases separated the two germline ends. The CDR3 DNA reads TGTGCCAGCAGTGAAGGTGAGAGTGAAAATGAAAAACTGTTTTTT. It yields the protein CASSEGESENEKLFF.

As to this clonotype: This CDR3 fails to terminate in the conserved phenylalanine or tryptophan, so it likely reflects a read error. No DNA is shown, since the ends of the CDR3 on it are uncertain; the CDR3 is the one TCRdb lists. This chain connects TRBV29-1 to TRBJ2-6; the table's D call, TRBD2, was not checked against the DNA. CDR1 SQVTM and CDR2 ANQGSEA come from the germline V gene. The CDR3 is 11 residues long, counting both termini. The CDR3 loop is CSVESEGTSYT.